The present T cell receptor (beta chain) was sequenced within a study of blood T cell repertoires in COVID-19. In the study overall: T cells, B-cell-depleted T cells, or PBMCs supplied cDNA or gDNA.

A few counts support this clone. CDR3 length equals 15 residues. Per germline, CDR1 MGHRA and CDR2 YSYEKL. Trimming took 3 bases from V and 6 from J; bases not matched to a gene: 8. Produced via immunoSEQ multiplex PCR; TCRdb's table is partial and in-frame only. The sample consists of roughly 68,000 clones, 88% of them appearing once. The specimen sequenced was peripheral blood. The chain uses TRBV4-1 and TRBJ2-7; TRBD1 aligns across 10 bases. The sequence was collected from a middle-aged man with acute or convalescent COVID-19. CDR3 amino acids: CASSQERTGGSEQYF. CDR3 bases: TGCGCCAGCAGCCAGGAGAGGACAGGGGGAAGCGAGCAGTACTTC.